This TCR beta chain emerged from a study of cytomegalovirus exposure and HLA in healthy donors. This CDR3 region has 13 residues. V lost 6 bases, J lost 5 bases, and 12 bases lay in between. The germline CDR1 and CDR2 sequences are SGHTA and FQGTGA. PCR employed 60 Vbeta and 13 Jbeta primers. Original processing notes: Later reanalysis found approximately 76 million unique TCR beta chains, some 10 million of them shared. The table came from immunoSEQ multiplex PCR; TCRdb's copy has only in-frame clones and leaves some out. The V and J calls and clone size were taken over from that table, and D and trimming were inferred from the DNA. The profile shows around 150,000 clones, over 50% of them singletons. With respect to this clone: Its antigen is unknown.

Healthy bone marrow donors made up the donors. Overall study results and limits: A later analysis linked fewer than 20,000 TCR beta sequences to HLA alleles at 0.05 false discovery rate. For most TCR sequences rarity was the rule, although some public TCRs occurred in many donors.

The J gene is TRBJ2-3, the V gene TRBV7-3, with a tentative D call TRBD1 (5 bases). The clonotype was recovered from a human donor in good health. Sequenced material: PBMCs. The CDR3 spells CASRPLGVDTQYF. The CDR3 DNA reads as TGTGCCAGCAGGCCTCTAGGGGTAGATACGCAGTATTTT.